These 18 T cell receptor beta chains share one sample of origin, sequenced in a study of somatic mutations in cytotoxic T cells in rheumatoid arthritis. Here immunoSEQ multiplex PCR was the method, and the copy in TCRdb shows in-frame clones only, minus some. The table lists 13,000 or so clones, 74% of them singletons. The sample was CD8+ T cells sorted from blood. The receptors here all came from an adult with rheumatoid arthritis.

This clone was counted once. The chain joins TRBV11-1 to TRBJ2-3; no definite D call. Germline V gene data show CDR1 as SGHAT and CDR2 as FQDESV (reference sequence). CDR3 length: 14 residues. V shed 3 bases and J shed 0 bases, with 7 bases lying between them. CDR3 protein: CASSFQPSTDTQYF. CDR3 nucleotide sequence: TGTGCCAGCAGCTTTCAGCCAAGCACAGATACGCAGTATTTT.

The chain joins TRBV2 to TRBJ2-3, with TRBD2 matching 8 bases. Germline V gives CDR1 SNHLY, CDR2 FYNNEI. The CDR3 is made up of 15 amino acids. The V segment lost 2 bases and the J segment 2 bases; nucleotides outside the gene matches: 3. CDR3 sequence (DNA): TGTGCCAGCAGTGAATCGGGGGGGAACACAGATACGCAGTATTTT. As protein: CASSESGGNTDTQYF.

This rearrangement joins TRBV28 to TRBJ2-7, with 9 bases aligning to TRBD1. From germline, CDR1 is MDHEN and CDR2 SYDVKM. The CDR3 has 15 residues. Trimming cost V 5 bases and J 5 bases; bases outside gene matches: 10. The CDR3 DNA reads TGTGCCAGCAGTCAGCTCGGGACAGGGCCCCACGAGCAGTACTTC. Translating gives CASSQLGTGPHEQYF.

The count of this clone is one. The DNA of the CDR3 is TGCGCCAGCAGCCTGGCTGGGAATTACGAGCAGTACTTC. As protein: CASSLAGNYEQYF. The chain employs TRBV4-1 and TRBJ2-7; D not resolved. Germline CDR1 MGHRA, CDR2 YSYEKL. V was clipped by 4 bases and J by 4 bases, with 11 bases between them. The CDR3 extends over 13 amino acids.

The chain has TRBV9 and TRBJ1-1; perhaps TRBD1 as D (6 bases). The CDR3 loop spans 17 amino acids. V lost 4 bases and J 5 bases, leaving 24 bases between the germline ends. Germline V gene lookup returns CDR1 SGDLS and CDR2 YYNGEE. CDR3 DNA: TGTGCCAGCAGCCCACTGCAGAGGCAGGGGAGGAGTACTGAAGCTTTCTTT. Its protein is CASSPLQRQGRSTEAFF.

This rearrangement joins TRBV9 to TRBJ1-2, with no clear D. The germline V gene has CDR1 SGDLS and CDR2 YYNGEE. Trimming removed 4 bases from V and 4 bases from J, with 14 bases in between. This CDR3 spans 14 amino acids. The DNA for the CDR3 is TGTGCCAGCAGCCCCCTCACGGACTCCTATGGCTACACCTTC. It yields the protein CASSPLTDSYGYTF.

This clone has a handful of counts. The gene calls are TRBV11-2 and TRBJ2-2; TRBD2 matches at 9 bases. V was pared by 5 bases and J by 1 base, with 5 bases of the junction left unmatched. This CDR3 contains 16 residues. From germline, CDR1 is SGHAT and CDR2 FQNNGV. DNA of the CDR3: TGTGCCAGCAGCGATGGTAGCGGGGGGAACACCGGGGAGCTGTTTTTT. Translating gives CASSDGSGGNTGELFF. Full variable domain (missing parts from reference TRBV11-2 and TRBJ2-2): EAGVAQSPRYKIIEKRQSVAFWCNPISGHATLYWYQQILGQGPKLLIQFQNNGVVDDSQLPKDRFSAERLKGVDSTLKIQPAKLEDSAVYLCASSDGSGGNTGELFFGEGSRLTVL.

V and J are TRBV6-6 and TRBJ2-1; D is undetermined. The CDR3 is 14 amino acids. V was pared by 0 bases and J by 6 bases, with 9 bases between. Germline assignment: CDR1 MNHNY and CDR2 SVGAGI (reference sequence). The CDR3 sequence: CASSYSGPGNEQFF. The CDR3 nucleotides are TGTGCCAGCAGTTACTCAGGTCCAGGCAATGAGCAGTTCTTC.

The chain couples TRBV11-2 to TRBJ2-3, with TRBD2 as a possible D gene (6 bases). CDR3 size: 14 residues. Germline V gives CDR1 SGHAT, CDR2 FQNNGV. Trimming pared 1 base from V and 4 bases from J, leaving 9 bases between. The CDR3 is CASSLGGDADTQYF. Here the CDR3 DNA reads TGTGCCAGCAGCTTAGGGGGGGACGCAGATACGCAGTATTTT.

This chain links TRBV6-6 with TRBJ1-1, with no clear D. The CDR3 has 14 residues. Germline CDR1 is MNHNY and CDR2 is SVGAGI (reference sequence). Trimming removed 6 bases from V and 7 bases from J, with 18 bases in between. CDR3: CASSSQRGTFEAFF. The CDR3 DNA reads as TGTGCCAGCAGCTCCCAACGGGGAACCTTTGAAGCTTTCTTT.

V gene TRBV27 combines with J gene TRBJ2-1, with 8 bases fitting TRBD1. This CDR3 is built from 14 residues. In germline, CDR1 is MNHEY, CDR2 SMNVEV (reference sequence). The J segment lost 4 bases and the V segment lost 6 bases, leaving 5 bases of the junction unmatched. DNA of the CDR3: TGTGCCAGCAGCGTTACAGGGGGGTACAATGAGCAGTTCTTC. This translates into CASSVTGGYNEQFF.

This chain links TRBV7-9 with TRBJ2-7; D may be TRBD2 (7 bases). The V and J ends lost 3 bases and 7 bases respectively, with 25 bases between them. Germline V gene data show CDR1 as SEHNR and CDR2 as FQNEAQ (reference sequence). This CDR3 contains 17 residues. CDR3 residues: CASSFGGFRGEGREQYF. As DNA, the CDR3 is TGTGCCAGCAGCTTCGGGGGGTTTAGGGGGGAGGGTCGGGAGCAGTACTTC.

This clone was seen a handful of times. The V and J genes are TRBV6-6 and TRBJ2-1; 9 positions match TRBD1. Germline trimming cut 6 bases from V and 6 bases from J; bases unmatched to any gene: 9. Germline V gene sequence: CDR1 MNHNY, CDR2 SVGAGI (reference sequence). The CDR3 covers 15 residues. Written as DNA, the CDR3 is TGTGCCAGCAGCCAATATCAGACAGGGGGCAATGAGCAGTTCTTC. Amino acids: CASSQYQTGGNEQFF.

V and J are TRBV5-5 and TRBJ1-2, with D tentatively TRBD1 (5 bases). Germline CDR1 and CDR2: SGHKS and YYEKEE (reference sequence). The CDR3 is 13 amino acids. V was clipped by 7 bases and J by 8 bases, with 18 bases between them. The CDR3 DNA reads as TGTGCCAGCGCTTTGGGACTCTCAATAGGCTACACCTTC. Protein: CASALGLSIGYTF.

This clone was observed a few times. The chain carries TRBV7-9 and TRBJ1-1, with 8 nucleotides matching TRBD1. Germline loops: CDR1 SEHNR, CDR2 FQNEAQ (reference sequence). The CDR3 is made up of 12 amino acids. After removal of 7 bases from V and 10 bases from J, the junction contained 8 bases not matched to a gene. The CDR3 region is CASTPTGESAFF. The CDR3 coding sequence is TGTGCCAGCACTCCGACAGGGGAATCAGCTTTCTTT.

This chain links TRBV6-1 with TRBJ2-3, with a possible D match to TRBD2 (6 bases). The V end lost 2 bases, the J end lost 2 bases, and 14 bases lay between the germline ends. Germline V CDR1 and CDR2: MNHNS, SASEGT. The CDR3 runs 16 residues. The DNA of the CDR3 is TGTGCCAGCAGTGAAAGGGCGGGACCCCCCACAGATACGCAGTATTTT. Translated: CASSERAGPPTDTQYF.

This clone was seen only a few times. The CDR3 here is CASSLGTRGEQYF. The CDR3 DNA reads as TGTGCCAGCAGCTTAGGAACCAGGGGCGAGCAGTACTTC. The chain has TRBV7-9 and TRBJ2-7; the D gene is possibly TRBD1 (6 bases). The CDR3 contains 13 residues. Per germline, CDR1 SEHNR and CDR2 FQNEAQ (reference sequence). The V gene lost 1 base and the J gene lost 6 bases, with 10 bases spanning the gap. Based on the CDR3 plus reference TRBV7-9 and TRBJ2-7, the full variable domain is DTGVSQNPRHKITKRGQNVTFRCDPISEHNRLYWYRQTLGQGPEFLTYFQNEAQLEKSRLLSDRFSAERPKGSFSTLEIQRTEQGDSAMYLCASSLGTRGEQYFGPGTRLTVT.

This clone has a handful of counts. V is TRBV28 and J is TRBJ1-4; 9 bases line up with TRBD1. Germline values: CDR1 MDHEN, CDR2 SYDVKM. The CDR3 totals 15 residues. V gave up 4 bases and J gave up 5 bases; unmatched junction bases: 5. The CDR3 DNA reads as TGTGCCAGCAGTTCCGGGACAGGGCCCAATGAAAAACTGTTTTTT. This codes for CASSSGTGPNEKLFF.